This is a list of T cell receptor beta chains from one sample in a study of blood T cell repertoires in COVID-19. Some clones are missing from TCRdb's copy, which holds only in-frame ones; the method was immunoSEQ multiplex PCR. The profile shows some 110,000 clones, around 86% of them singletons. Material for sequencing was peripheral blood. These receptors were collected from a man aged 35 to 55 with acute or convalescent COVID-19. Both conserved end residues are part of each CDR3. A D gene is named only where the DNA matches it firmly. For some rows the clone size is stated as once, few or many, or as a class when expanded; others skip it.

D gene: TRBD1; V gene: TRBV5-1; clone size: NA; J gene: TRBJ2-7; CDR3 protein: CASRTQTGDYEQYF; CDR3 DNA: TGCGCCAGCAGGACCCAAACAGGGGACTACGAGCAGTACTTC
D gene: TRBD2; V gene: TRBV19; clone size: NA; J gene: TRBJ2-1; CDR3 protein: CASSIDLLAVGSYNEQFF; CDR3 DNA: TGTGCCAGTAGTATAGATCTGCTAGCGGTGGGGTCCTACAATGAGCAGTTCTTC
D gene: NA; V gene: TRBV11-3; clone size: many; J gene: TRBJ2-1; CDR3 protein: CASSSSTGRYNEQFF; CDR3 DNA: TGTGCCAGCAGCTCCTCGACAGGTCGGTACAATGAGCAGTTCTTC
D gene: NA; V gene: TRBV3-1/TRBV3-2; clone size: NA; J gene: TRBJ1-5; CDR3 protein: CASSQGSDQPQHF; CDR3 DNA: TGTGCCAGCAGCCAAGGGAGTGACCAGCCCCAGCATTTT
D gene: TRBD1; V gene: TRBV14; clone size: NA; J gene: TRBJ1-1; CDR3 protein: CASSQVGGGEAFF; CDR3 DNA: TGTGCCAGCAGCCAAGTAGGGGGCGGCGAAGCTTTCTTT
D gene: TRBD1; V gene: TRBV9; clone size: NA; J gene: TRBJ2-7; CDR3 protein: CASSASDRGYEQYF; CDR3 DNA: TGTGCCAGCAGCGCCTCCGACAGGGGCTACGAGCAGTACTTC
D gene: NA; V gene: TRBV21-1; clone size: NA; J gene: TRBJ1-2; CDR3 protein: CASRWGGGYTF; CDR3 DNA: TGTGCCAGCCGCTGGGGAGGCGGCTACACCTTC
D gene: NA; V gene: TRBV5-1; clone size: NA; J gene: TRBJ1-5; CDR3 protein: CASSIQGGGDQPQHF; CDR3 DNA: TGCGCCAGCAGCATTCAGGGTGGGGGGGATCAGCCCCAGCATTTT
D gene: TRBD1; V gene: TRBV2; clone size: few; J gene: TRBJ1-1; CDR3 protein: CASSEPGTAMNTEAFF; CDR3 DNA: TGTGCCAGCAGTGAACCGGGGACAGCCATGAACACTGAAGCTTTCTTT
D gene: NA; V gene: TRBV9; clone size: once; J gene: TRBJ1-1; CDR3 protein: CASSVGTGTNTEAFF; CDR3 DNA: TGTGCCAGCAGCGTAGGCACGGGAACGAACACTGAAGCTTTCTTT
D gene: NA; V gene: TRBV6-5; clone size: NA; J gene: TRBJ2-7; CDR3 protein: CASSYSTPGYEQYF; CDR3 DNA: TGTGCCAGCAGTTACTCGACACCCGGATACGAGCAGTACTTC
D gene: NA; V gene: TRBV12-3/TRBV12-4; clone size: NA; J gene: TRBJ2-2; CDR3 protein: CASSTTTGELFF; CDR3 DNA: TGTGCCAGCAGTACGACTACCGGGGAGCTGTTTTTT
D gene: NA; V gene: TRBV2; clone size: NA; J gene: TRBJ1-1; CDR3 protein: CASTYEELNTEAFF; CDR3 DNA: TGTGCCAGCACCTATGAGGAGTTAAACACTGAAGCTTTCTTT
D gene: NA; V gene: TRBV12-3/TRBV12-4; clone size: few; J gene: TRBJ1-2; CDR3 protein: CASSLVAAWGYTF; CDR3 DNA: TGTGCCAGCAGTTTAGTGGCGGCATGGGGCTACACCTTC
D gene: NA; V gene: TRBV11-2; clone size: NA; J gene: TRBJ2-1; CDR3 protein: CASSPRSYNEQFF; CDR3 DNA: TGTGCCAGCAGCCCCAGATCCTACAATGAGCAGTTCTTC
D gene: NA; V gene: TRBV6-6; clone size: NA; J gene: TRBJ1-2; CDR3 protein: CASKIFASNYGYTF; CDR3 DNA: TGTGCCAGCAAGATCTTCGCGTCTAACTATGGCTACACCTTC
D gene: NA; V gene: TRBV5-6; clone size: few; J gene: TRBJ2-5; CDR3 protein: CASSLVTEETQYF; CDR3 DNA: TGTGCCAGCAGCTTGGTGACAGAAGAGACCCAGTACTTC
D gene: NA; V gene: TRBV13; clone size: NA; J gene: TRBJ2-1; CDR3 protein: CASSPRLVSYNEQFF; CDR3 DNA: TGTGCCAGCAGCCCTCGACTAGTCTCCTACAATGAGCAGTTCTTC
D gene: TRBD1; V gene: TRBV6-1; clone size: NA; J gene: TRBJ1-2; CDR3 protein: CASSEAGTGVYGYTF; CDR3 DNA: TGTGCCAGCAGTGAAGCCGGGACAGGGGTCTATGGCTACACCTTC
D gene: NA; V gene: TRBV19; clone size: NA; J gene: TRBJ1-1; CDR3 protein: CASSIGTGLSTEAFF; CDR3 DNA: TGTGCCAGTAGTATAGGTACAGGGCTATCCACTGAAGCTTTCTTT
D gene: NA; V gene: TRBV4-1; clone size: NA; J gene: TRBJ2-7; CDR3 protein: CASSQAPGESYEQYF; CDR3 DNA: TGCGCCAGCAGCCAAGCGCCTGGAGAGTCCTACGAGCAGTACTTC
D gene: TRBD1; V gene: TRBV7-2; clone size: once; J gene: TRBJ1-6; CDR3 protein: CASSLVRDRRLPLHF; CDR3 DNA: TGTGCCAGCAGCTTAGTCCGGGACAGGCGACTACCCCTCCACTTT
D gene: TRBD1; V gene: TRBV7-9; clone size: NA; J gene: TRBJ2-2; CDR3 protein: CASRRTGGNTGELFF; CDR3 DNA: TGTGCCAGCAGAAGGACAGGGGGTAACACCGGGGAGCTGTTTTTT